Sequencing of this TCR beta chain was carried out in a study of cytomegalovirus exposure and HLA in healthy donors. Across the whole study: From HLA-typed donors, an early data release held 70 million to 100 million unique TCRs. Study-level results: Excluded were some V segments that proved indistinguishable, including TRBV6-2 and TRBV6-3.

The CDR3 consists of 13 residues. Germline assignment: CDR1 LNHDA and CDR2 SQIVND (reference sequence). With V trimmed by 1 base and J by 13 bases, 5 bases remained unmatched. Primers: 60 Vbeta forward and 13 Jbeta reverse. TCRdb's table, derived via immunoSEQ multiplex PCR, lists solely in-frame clones and lacks some. Among approximately 150,000 clones listed, 65% to 75% were seen once. For this clone: The antigen is undetermined.

Although they were nominally healthy when sampled, donors likely had unrecorded immune exposures. The receptor was isolated from a human donor in good health. The chain joins TRBV19 to TRBJ2-1; 9 bases map to TRBD1. The specimen was PBMCs. For the CDR3, the DNA is TGTGCCAGTAGTATAGCCGGGACAGGGTTACAGTTCTTC. Its translation: CASSIAGTGLQFF.